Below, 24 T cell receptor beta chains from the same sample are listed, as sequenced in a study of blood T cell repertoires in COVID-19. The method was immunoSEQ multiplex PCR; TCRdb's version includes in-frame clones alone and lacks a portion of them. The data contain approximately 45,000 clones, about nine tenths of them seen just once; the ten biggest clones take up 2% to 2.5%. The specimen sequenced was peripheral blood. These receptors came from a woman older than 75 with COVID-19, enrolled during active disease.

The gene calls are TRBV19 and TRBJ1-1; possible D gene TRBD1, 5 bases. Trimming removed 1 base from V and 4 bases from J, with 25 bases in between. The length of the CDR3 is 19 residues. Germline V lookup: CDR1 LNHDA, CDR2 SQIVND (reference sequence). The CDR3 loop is CASSIAPEGHFLGVTEAFF. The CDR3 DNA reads TGTGCCAGTAGTATAGCTCCGGAGGGCCATTTCTTAGGGGTCACTGAAGCTTTCTTT.

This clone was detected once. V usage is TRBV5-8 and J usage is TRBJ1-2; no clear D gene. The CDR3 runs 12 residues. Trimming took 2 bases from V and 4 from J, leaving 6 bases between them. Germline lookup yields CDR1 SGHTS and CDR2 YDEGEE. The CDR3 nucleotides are TGTGCCAGCAGCTTTCTTCCCTATGGCTACACCTTC. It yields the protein CASSFLPYGYTF.

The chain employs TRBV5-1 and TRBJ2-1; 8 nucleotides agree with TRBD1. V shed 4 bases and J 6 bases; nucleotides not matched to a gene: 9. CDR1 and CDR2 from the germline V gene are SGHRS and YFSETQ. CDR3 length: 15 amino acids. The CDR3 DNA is TGCGCCAGCAGCCCGGACAGGGCTTTAGTCAATGAGCAGTTCTTC. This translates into CASSPDRALVNEQFF.

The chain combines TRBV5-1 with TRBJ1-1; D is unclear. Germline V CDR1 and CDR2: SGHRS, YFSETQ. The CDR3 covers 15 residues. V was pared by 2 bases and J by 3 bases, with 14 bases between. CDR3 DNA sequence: TGCGCCAGCAGCTTTAGCCAGCCGCAAGACACTGAAGCTTTCTTT. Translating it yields CASSFSQPQDTEAFF. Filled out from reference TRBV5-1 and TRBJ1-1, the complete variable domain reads KAGVTQTPRYLIKTRGQQVTLSCSPISGHRSVSWYQQTPGQGLQFLFEYFSETQRNKGNFPGRFSGRQFSNSRSEMNVSTLELGDSALYLCASSFSQPQDTEAFFGQGTRLTVV.

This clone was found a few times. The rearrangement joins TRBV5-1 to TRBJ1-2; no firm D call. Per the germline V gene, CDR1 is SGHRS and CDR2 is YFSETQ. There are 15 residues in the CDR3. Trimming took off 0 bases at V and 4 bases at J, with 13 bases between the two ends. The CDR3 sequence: CASSLASQFGYGYTF. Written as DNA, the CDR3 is TGCGCCAGCAGCTTGGCGTCACAGTTCGGCTATGGCTACACCTTC.

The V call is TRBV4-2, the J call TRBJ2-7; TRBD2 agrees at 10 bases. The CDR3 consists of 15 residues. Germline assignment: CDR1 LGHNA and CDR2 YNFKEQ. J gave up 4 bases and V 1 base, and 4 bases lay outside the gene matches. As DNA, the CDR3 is TGTGCCAGCAGCCAAGGAAGCGGGAGGGTTTACGAGCAGTACTTC. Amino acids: CASSQGSGRVYEQYF.

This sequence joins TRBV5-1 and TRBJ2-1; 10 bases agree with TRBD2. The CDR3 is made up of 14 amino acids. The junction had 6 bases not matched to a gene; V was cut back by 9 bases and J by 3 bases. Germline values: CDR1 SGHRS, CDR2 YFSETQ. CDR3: CATERTSGYNEQFF. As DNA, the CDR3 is TGCGCCACGGAGAGGACTAGCGGCTACAATGAGCAGTTCTTC.

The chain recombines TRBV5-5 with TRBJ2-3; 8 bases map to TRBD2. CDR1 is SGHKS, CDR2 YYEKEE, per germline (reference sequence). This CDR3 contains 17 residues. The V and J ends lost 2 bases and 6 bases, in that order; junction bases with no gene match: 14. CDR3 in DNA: TGTGCCAGCAGCTTTTCGGGAGGGCTCCAACAGAGGGATACGCAGTATTTT. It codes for CASSFSGGLQQRDTQYF.

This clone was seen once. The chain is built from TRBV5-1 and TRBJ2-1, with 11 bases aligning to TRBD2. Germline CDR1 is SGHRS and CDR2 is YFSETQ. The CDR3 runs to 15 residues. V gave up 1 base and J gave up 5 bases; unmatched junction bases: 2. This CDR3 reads CASSLRSGRDNEQFF. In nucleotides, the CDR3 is TGCGCCAGCAGCTTGCGTAGCGGGAGGGACAATGAGCAGTTCTTC.

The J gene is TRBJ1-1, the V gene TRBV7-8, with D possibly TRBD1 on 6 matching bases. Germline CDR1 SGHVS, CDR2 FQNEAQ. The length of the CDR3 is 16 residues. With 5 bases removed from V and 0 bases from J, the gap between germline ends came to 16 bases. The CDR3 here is CASSPEGRGLNTEAFF. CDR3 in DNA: TGTGCCAGCAGCCCCGAGGGGAGGGGGTTGAACACTGAAGCTTTCTTT.

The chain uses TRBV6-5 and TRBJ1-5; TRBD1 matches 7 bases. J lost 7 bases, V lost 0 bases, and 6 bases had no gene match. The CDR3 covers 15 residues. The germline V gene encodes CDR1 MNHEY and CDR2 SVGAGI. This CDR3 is CASSYSRGRDQPQHF. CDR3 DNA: TGTGCCAGCAGTTACTCGAGGGGGCGGGACCAGCCCCAGCATTTT.

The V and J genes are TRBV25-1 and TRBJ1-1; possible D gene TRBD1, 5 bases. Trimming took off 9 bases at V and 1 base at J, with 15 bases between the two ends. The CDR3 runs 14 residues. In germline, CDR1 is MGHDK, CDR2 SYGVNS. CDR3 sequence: CASTGLGQNTEAFF. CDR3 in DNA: TGTGCCAGTACTGGTCTCGGACAGAACACTGAAGCTTTCTTT.

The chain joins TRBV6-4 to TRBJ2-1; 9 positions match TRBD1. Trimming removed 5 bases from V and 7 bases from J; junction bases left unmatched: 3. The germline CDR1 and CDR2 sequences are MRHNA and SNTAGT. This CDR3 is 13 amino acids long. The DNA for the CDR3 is TGTGCCAGCAGTTCCGGGACAGGGAATGAGCAGTTCTTC. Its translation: CASSSGTGNEQFF.

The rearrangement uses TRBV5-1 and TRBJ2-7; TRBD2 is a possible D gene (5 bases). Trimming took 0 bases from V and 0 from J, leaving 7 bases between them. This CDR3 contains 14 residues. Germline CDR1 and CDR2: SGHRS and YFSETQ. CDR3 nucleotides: TGCGCCAGCAGCTTGGCCACTAGCTCCTACGAGCAGTACTTC. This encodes CASSLATSSYEQYF.

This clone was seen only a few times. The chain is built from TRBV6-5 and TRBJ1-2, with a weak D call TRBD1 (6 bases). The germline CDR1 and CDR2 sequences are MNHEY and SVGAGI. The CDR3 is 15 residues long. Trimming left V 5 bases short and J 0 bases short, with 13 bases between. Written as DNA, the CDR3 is TGTGCCAGCAGTCAACCGGGGGGCTCTAACTATGGCTACACCTTC. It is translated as CASSQPGGSNYGYTF.

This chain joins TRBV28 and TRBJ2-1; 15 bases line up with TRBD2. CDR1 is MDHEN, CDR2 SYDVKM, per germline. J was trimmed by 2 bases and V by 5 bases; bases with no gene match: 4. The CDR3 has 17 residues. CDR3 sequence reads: CASSPWTSGGAYNEQFF. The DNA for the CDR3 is TGTGCCAGCAGTCCCTGGACTAGCGGGGGGGCCTACAATGAGCAGTTCTTC.

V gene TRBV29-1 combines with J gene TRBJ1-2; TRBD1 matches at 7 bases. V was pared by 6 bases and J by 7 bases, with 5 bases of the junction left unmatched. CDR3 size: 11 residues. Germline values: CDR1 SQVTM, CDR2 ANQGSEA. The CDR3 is CSVGSGGGYTF. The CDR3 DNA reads TGCAGCGTCGGATCAGGGGGTGGCTACACCTTC.

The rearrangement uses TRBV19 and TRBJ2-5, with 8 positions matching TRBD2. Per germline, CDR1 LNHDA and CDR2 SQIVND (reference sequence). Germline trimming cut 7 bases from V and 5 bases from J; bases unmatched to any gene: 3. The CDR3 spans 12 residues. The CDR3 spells CASKERGETQYF. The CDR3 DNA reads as TGTGCCAGTAAAGAGCGGGGGGAGACCCAGTACTTC.

In nucleotides, the CDR3 is TGTGCCAGCAGTCGGGGGGGTTACGAGCAGTACTTC. Protein product: CASSRGGYEQYF. V is TRBV6-2 or TRBV6-3 and J is TRBJ2-7; the match to TRBD2 covers 8 bases. Trimming cost V 5 bases and J 4 bases; bases outside gene matches: 1. CDR1 and CDR2 from the germline V gene are MNHEY and SVGEGT. The CDR3 contains 12 residues.

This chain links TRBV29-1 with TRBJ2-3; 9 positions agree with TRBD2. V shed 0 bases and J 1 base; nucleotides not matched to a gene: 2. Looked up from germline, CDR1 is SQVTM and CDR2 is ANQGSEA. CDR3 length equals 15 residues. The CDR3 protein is CSVEDWTSGTDTQYF. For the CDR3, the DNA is TGCAGCGTTGAAGACTGGACTAGCGGCACAGATACGCAGTATTTT.

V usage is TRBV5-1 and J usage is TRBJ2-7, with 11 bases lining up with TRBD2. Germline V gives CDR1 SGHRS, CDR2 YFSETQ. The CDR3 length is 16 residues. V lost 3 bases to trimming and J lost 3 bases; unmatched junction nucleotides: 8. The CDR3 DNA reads TGCGCCAGCAGCTACACACTAGCGGGGGACTACTACGAGCAGTACTTC. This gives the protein CASSYTLAGDYYEQYF. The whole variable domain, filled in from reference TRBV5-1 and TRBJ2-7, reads KAGVTQTPRYLIKTRGQQVTLSCSPISGHRSVSWYQQTPGQGLQFLFEYFSETQRNKGNFPGRFSGRQFSNSRSEMNVSTLELGDSALYLCASSYTLAGDYYEQYFGPGTRLTVT.

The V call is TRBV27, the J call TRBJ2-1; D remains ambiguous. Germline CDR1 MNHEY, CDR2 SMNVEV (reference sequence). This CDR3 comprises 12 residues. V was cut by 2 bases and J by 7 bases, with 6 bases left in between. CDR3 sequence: CASSLAANEQFF. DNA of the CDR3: TGTGCCAGCAGTTTAGCGGCGAATGAGCAGTTCTTC.

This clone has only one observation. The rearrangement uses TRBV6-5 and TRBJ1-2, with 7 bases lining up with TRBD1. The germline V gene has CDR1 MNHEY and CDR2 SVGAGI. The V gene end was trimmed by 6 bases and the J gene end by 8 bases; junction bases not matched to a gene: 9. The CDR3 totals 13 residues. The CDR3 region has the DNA TGTGCCAGCAGCACCGACAGGGCGGGCGGCTACACCTTC. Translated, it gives CASSTDRAGGYTF.

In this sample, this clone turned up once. The CDR3 sequence is CASSYRNGLHGYTF. The DNA of the CDR3 is TGTGCCAGCAGCTACCGAAACGGTCTTCATGGCTACACCTTC. V and J are TRBV5-6 and TRBJ1-2; D unclear. CDR1 is SGHDT and CDR2 is YYEEEE in the germline V gene. The CDR3 covers 14 residues. Trimming took off 3 bases at V and 6 bases at J, with 15 bases between the two ends.